What follows are 7 T cell receptor beta chains derived from one specimen sequenced in a study of shared clonotypes between healthy human individuals (dated by TCRdb to 2019 to 2021). The method was the immunoSEQ multiplex PCR assay. TCRdb provides this immuneACCESS table in a form limited to in-frame rearrangements. Some clones are lacking; in checked studies, under half of them reflect an unresolved V gene, and why the rest are absent is not known. The sample table lists some 2.3 million clones, more than 85% of them with a count of one. The top ten hold 0.39% of the sample. Sequencing was done on a sample of naive CD4+ T cells from PBMCs. The sample's cell subset or site label is to be understood as: CD45RA+ positively selected. These receptors all come from a man between 18 and 35 years old in good health. Some clones in this sample may be carry-over from other donors' samples.

The chain couples TRBV29-1 to TRBJ2-1, with D possibly matching TRBD2 (5 bases). The CDR3 is made up of 13 amino acids. Looked up from germline, CDR1 is SQVTM and CDR2 is ANQGSEA. The V and J ends lost 7 bases and 0 bases respectively, with 10 bases between them. DNA for the CDR3: TGCAGCGGGACTGATAGCTCCTACAATGAGCAGTTCTTC. This translates into CSGTDSSYNEQFF.

The chain joins TRBV28 to TRBJ2-6; tentative D call: TRBD1 (6 bases). V dropped 7 bases and J dropped 4 bases, with 14 bases sitting between them. The length of the CDR3 is 15 residues. Germline values: CDR1 MDHEN, CDR2 SYDVKM. The chain's CDR3 is CASTKRGTGANVLTF. As DNA, the CDR3 is TGTGCCAGCACCAAGAGGGGGACGGGGGCCAACGTCCTGACTTTC. Full variable domain (rest looked up from reference TRBV28 and TRBJ2-6): DVKVTQSSRYLVKRTGEKVFLECVQDMDHENMFWYRQDPGLGLRLIYFSYDVKMKEKGDIPEGYSVSREKKERFSLILESASTNQTSMYLCASTKRGTGANVLTFGAGSRLTVL.

This sequence joins TRBV18 and TRBJ2-1; D could derive from TRBD1 or TRBD2 (5 bases each). Deletions cut 8 bases from V and 4 bases from J, with 21 bases between. Germline loops: CDR1 KGHSH, CDR2 LQKENI. The CDR3 sequence is 16 residues long. CDR3 nucleotides: TGTGCCAGCGCCCACTCAATTGGGGGAACTTACAATGAGCAGTTCTTC. Its translation: CASAHSIGGTYNEQFF.

The J gene is TRBJ2-1, the V gene TRBV7-3, with D hard to call. The CDR3 runs to 16 residues. V was clipped by 1 base and J by 4 bases, with 14 bases between them. Germline V gene sequence: CDR1 SGHTA, CDR2 FQGTGA. The chain's CDR3 is CASSLRLSLGYNEQFF. DNA for the CDR3: TGTGCCAGCAGCTTAAGATTGAGTTTAGGGTACAATGAGCAGTTCTTC. Together with reference TRBV7-3 and TRBJ2-1, the CDR3 gives the full variable domain: GAGVSQTPSNKVTEKGKYVELRCDPISGHTALYWYRQSLGQGPEFLIYFQGTGAADDSGLPNDRFFAVRPEGSVSTLKIQRTERGDSAVYLCASSLRLSLGYNEQFFGPGTRLTVL.

The V and J genes are TRBV14 and TRBJ1-5, with D unclear. The CDR3 is made up of 13 amino acids. Deletions cut 0 bases from V and 7 bases from J, with 7 bases between. Germline CDR1 reads SGHDN; CDR2 reads FVKESK. The CDR3 nucleotides read TGTGCCAGCAGCCAAGATGGCGTACAGCCCCAGCATTTT. Translation: CASSQDGVQPQHF.

Note on this clone: This same CDR3 is encoded by further DNA sequences in the sample. DNA of the CDR3: TGTGCCAGCAGAACAGGGGGCGTCTATGGCTACACCTTC. It specifies CASRTGGVYGYTF. J is TRBJ1-2 and V is TRBV2; 9 bases agree with TRBD1. CDR1 is SNHLY and CDR2 is FYNNEI in the germline V gene. The CDR3 is made up of 13 amino acids. V shed 6 bases, J shed 4 bases, and the junction held 3 bases outside the gene matches.

This chain connects TRBV5-1 to TRBJ1-4, with D hard to call. The CDR3 is made up of 15 amino acids. Germline V gene sequence: CDR1 SGHRS, CDR2 YFSETQ. V dropped 7 bases and J dropped 0 bases, with 13 bases sitting between them. Here the CDR3 reads CASRNPQTTNEKLFF. Here the CDR3 DNA reads TGCGCCAGCCGCAACCCCCAGACAACTAATGAAAAACTGTTTTTT.